This is a list of T cell receptor beta chains from one sample in a study of monozygotic twins with cystic fibrosis. Data came from immunoSEQ multiplex PCR; TCRdb stores just in-frame clones and leaves some out. This table has 15,000 to 20,000 clones, about 96% appearing once. Sequencing was carried out using blood. Receptors originate from a girl aged 2 to 9 with cystic fibrosis. Each CDR3 is given with its conserved first and last residue. A D gene is named only where the DNA matches it firmly.

V gene | D gene | CDR3 protein
TRBV18 | - | CASSPRAQETQYF
TRBV7-2 | TRBD1 | CASSLGVVFGTGGNQPQHF
TRBV18 | TRBD2 | CASSPNSGGVNEQFF
TRBV15 | - | CATSNGDLEKLFF
TRBV6-5 | TRBD2 | CASRPGLAIEQFF
TRBV10-1 | - | CASSPKRGTEAFF
TRBV5-6 | - | CASSWAGFSPLHF
TRBV29-1 | - | CSAPPLGLPDTQYF
TRBV6-5 | TRBD1 | CASSLLQGENTEAFF
TRBV6-5 | - | CASTLRGNYGYTF